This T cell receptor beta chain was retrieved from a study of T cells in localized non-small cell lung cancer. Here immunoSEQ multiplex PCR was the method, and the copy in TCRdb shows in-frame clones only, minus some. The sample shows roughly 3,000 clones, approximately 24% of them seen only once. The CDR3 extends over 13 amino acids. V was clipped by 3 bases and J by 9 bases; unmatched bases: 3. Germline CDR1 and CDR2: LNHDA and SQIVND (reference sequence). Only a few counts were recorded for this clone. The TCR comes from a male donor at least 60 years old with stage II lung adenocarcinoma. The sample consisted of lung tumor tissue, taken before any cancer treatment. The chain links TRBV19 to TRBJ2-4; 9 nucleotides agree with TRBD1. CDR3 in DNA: TGTGCCAGTAGTATGGGACAGGGTTTCATTCAGTACTTC. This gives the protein CASSMGQGFIQYF. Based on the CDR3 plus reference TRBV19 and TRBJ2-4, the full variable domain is DGGITQSPKYLFRKEGQNVTLSCEQNLNHDAMYWYRQDPGQGLRLIYYSQIVNDFQKGDIAEGYSVSREKKESFPLTVTSAQKNPTAFYLCASSMGQGFIQYFGAGTRLSVL.